This TCR beta chain was profiled in a study of T cell responses to AZD1222 COVID-19 vaccine. Regarding the study as a whole: It was only a handful of AZD1222 recipients who were seropositive at baseline.

The method was immunoSEQ multiplex PCR; TCRdb's version includes in-frame clones alone and lacks a portion of them. The repertoire consists of over 100,000 clones, with just over 90% occurring once and the leading ten covering around 1%. The V end was cut by 3 bases, the J end by 5 bases, with 10 bases between. Germline V gene sequence: CDR1 SGHAT, CDR2 FQNNGV. The CDR3 is 13 residues long. As to this clone: Its matching antigen is unknown.

The sample here was peripheral blood, taken 28 days after the second AZD1222 dose. The V gene is TRBV11-2, the J gene TRBJ1-1; no reliable D call. The origin of this receptor is an adult who received the AZD1222 COVID-19 vaccine. This chain's CDR3 is CASSFGRGTEAFF. In DNA, the CDR3 is TGTGCCAGCAGCTTCGGACGGGGAACTGAAGCTTTCTTT. Variable domain in full (rest from reference TRBV11-2 and TRBJ1-1): EAGVAQSPRYKIIEKRQSVAFWCNPISGHATLYWYQQILGQGPKLLIQFQNNGVVDDSQLPKDRFSAERLKGVDSTLKIQPAKLEDSAVYLCASSFGRGTEAFFGQGTRLTVV.